This TCR beta chain was captured in a study of blood T cell repertoires in COVID-19. Per the study methods: Reference gene primer amplification in the assay estimated nucleated cell counts. Assay used: immunoSEQ multiplex PCR; TCRdb lists only in-frame clones, some missing. The DNA was the basis for D and trimming; V, J and clone size are from that table. The sample includes around 64,000 clones, about 90% of them seen just once. As to this clone: At one boundary the junction diverges from the germline segment, which might be a read error.

CDR3 length: 16 residues. CDR1 is SSHAT and CDR2 is FNYEAQ in the germline V gene (reference sequence). J is TRBJ2-5 and V is TRBV7-7; 12 positions agree with TRBD2. The sample taken for sequencing was peripheral blood. The sequence came from a man aged 80 or over in a cohort sampled during active COVID-19. CDR3 loop: CASSLAGLAGQETQYF. DNA for the CDR3: TGTGCTAGCAGCTTGGCTGGACTAGCGGGACAAGAGACCCAGTACTTC.